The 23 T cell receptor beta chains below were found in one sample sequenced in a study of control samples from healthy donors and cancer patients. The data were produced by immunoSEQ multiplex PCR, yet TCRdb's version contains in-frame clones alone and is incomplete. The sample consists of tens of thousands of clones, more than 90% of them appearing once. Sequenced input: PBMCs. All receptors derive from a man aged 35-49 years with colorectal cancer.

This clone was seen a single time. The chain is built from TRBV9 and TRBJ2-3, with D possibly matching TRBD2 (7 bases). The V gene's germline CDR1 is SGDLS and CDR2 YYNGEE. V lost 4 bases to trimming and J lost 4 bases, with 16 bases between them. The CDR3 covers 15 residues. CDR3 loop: CASSPWGAGADTQYF. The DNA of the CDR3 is TGTGCCAGCAGCCCGTGGGGGGCGGGGGCAGATACGCAGTATTTT.

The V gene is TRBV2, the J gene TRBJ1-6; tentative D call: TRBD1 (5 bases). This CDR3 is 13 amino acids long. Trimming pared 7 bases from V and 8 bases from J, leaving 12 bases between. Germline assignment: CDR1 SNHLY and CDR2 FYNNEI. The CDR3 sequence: CASTQGTYSPLHF. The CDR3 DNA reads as TGTGCCAGCACCCAGGGAACGTATTCACCCCTCCACTTT.

CDR3 sequence reads: CASRHGERNTEAFF. The CDR3, as DNA: TGTGCCAGCAGACACGGGGAAAGGAACACTGAAGCTTTCTTT. V gene TRBV6-5 combines with J gene TRBJ1-1; D call uncertain. CDR1 is MNHEY and CDR2 is SVGAGI in the germline V gene. Trimming took off 6 bases at V and 1 base at J, with 12 bases between the two ends. The CDR3 runs 14 residues.

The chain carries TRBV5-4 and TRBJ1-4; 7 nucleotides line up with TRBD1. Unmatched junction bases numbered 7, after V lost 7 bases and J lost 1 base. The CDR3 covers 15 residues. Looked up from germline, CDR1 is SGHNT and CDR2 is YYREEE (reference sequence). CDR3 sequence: CASATAGGTNEKLFF. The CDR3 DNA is TGTGCCAGCGCCACCGCAGGGGGAACTAATGAAAAACTGTTTTTT.

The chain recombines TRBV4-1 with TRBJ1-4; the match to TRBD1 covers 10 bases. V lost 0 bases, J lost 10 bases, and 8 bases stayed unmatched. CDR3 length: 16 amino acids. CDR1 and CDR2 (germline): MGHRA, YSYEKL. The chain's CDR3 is CASSQEIGTGVGKLFF. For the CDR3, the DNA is TGCGCCAGCAGCCAAGAAATTGGGACAGGGGTAGGAAAACTGTTTTTT.

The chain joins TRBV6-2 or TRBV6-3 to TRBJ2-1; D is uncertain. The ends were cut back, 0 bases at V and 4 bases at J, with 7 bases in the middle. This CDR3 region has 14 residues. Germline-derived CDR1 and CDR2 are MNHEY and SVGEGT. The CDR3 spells CASSYSSAYNEQFF. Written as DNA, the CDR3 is TGTGCCAGCAGTTACTCGAGTGCTTACAATGAGCAGTTCTTC.

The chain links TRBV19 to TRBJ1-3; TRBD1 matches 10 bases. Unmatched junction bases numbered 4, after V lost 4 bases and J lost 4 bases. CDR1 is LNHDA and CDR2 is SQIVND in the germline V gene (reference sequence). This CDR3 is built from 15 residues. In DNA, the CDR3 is TGTGCCAGTAGTACCGGGACAGGGGACGGAAACACCATATATTTT. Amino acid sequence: CASSTGTGDGNTIYF.

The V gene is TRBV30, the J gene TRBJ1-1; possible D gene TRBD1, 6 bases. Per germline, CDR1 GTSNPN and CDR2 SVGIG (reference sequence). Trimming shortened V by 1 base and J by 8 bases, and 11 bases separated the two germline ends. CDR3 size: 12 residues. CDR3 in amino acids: CAWSDTGTEAFF. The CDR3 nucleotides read TGTGCCTGGAGTGACACCGGGACAGAAGCTTTCTTT.

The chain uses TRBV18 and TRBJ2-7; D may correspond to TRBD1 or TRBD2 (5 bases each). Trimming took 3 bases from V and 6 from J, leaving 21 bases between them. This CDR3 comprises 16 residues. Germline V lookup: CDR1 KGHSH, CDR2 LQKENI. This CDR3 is CASSPLPVGDLSEQYF. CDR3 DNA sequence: TGTGCCAGCTCACCTCTACCAGTAGGGGACCTTTCCGAGCAGTACTTC.

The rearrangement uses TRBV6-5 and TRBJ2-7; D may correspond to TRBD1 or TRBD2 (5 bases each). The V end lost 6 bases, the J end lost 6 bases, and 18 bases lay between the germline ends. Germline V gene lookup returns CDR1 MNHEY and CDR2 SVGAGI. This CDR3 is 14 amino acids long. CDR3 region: CASSRDPRSGEQYF. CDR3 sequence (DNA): TGTGCCAGCAGCCGGGACCCCAGATCCGGCGAGCAGTACTTC.

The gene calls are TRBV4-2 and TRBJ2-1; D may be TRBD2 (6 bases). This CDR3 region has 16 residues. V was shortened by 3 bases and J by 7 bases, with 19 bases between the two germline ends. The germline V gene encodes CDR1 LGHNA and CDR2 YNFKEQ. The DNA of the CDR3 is TGTGCCAGCAGCCAGAGAAAGGAGGGAATCGGGAATGAGCAGTTCTTC. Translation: CASSQRKEGIGNEQFF.

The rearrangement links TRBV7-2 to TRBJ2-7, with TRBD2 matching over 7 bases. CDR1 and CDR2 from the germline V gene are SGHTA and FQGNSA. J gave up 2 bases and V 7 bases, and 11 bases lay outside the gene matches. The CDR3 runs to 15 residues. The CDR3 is CASTSMTSLTYEQYF. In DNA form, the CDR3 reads TGTGCCAGCACTTCGATGACTAGCCTCACCTACGAGCAGTACTTC.

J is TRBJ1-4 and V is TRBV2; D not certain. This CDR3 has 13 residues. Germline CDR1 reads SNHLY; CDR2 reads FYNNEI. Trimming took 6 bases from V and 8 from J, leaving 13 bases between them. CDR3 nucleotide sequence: TGTGCCAGCAGAGATTTTGGGAGGGAAAAACTGTTTTTT. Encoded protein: CASRDFGREKLFF.

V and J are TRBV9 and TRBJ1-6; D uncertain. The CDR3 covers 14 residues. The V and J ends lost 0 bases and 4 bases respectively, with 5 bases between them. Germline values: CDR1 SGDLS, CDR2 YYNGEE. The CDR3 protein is CASSVDIYNSPLHF. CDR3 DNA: TGTGCCAGCAGCGTAGACATTTATAATTCACCCCTCCACTTT.

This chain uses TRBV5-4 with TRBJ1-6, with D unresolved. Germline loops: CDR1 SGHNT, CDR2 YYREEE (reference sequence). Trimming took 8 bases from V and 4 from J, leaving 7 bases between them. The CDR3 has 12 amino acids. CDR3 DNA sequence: TGTGCCAGTGGGGAGTATAATTCACCCCTCCACTTT. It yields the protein CASGEYNSPLHF.

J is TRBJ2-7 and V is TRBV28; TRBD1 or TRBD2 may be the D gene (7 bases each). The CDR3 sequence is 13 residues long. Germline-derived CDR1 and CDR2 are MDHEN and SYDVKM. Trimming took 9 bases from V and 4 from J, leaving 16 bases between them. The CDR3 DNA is TGTGCCAGTTGTGCCCAGGGGGGGTACGAGCAGTACTTC. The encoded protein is CASCAQGGYEQYF.

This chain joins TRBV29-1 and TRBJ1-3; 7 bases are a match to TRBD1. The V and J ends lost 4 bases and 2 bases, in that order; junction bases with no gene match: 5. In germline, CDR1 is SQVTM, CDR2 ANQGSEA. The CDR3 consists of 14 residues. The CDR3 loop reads CSVGEGATGNTIYF. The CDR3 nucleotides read TGCAGCGTTGGGGAGGGGGCGACTGGAAACACCATATATTTT.

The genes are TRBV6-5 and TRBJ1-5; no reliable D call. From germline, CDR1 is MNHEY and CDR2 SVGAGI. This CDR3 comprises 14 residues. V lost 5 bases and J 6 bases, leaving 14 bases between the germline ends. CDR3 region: CASSKRENSQPQHF. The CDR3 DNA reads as TGTGCCAGCAGTAAGAGAGAAAACAGTCAGCCCCAGCATTTT.

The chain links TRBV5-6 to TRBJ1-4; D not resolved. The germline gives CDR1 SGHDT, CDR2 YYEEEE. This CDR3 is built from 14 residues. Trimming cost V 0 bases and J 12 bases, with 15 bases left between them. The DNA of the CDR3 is TGTGCCAGCAGCTTGGGTAGGTCGGTCCGGGAACTGTTTTTT. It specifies CASSLGRSVRELFF.

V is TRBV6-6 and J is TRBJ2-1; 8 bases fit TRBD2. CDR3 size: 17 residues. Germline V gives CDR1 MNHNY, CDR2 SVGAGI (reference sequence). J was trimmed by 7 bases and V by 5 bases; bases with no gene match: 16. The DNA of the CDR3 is TGTGCCAGCAGTCCCGGGGGGGGCCTTCAGAGGTGGAATGAGCAGTTCTTC. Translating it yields CASSPGGGLQRWNEQFF.

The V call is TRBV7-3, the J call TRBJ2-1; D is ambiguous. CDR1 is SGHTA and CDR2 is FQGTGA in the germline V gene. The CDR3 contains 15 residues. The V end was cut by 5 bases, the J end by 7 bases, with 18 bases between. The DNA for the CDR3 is TGTGCCAGCAGCCTCACGTCCCCTCCGTTGAATGAGCAGTTCTTC. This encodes CASSLTSPPLNEQFF.

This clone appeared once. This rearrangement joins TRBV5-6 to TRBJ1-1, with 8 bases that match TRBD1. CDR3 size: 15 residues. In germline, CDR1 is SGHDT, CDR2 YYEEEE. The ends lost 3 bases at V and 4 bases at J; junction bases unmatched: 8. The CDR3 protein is CASSSRDRRFTEAFF. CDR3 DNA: TGTGCCAGCAGCTCCCGGGACAGGCGATTCACTGAAGCTTTCTTT.

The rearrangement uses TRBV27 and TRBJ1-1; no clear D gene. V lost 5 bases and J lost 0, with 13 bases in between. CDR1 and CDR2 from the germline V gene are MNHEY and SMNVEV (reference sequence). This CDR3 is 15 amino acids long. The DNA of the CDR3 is TGTGCCAGCAGTAGAAAACCGGACCTGAACACTGAAGCTTTCTTT. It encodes CASSRKPDLNTEAFF.